This T cell receptor beta chain was recorded in a study of blood T cell repertoires in COVID-19. Turning to the study itself: Samples came from the United States, Italy and Spain, spanning acute and convalescent COVID-19. The cDNA or gDNA used as material had been derived from T cells, B-cell-depleted T cells, or PBMCs.

Here immunoSEQ multiplex PCR was the method, and the copy in TCRdb shows in-frame clones only, minus some. In the table there are about 74,000 clones, 84% of which are singletons. The germline V gene encodes CDR1 SEHNR and CDR2 FQNEAQ (reference sequence). With 8 bases removed from V and 1 base from J, the gap between germline ends came to 9 bases. This CDR3 comprises 13 residues. This sequence joins TRBV7-9 and TRBJ1-5, with D possibly being TRBD1 (6 bases). The sample consisted of peripheral blood. The clonotype originates from a man in his 70s with acute or convalescent COVID-19. This CDR3 is CASGGASNQPQHF. DNA of the CDR3: TGTGCCAGCGGGGGGGCCAGCAATCAGCCCCAGCATTTT.